The rows below give T cell receptor beta chains drawn from one sample of a study of cytomegalovirus exposure and HLA in healthy donors. Only in-frame clones appear in the TCRdb table, and some are missing; sequencing was by immunoSEQ multiplex PCR. This table holds 250,000 to 350,000 clones, 70% to 90% found once. Specimen: PBMCs. The source of these receptors is a middle-aged man in good health and CMV-seropositive. Both conserved end residues are part of each CDR3. A D gene is named only where the DNA matches it firmly. Not all rows give a size; the values are once, few, many and, for expanded clones, a class.

D,V,size,J,length,CDR3,DNA
NA,TRBV19,once,TRBJ1-5,14,CASSIDPGLQPQHF,TGTGCCAGTAGTATAGATCCAGGGCTCCAGCCCCAGCATTTT
TRBD1,TRBV28,NA,TRBJ1-4,13,CASWDRVVEKLFF,TGTGCCAGCTGGGACAGGGTGGTTGAAAAACTGTTTTTT
NA,TRBV28,NA,TRBJ1-5,16,CASSLITELSNQPQHF,TGTGCCAGCAGTTTAATAACAGAGTTAAGCAATCAGCCCCAGCATTTT
TRBD2,TRBV30,NA,TRBJ2-1,15,CAWSTLAGAGNEQFF,TGTGCCTGGAGTACCCTAGCGGGAGCTGGCAATGAGCAGTTCTTC
NA,TRBV7-6,NA,TRBJ1-3,15,CASSGRRGNGNTIYF,TGTGCCAGCAGCGGGAGGCGGGGGAACGGAAACACCATATATTTT
NA,TRBV7-8,NA,TRBJ2-7,14,CASSKTRDFYEQYF,TGTGCCAGCAGCAAAACTAGGGACTTCTACGAGCAGTACTTC
TRBD2,TRBV2,few,TRBJ2-5,17,CASSEGGTSGRKETQYF,TGTGCCAGCAGTGAAGGGGGGACTAGCGGGAGGAAAGAGACCCAGTACTTC
TRBD2,TRBV6-5,NA,TRBJ2-7,15,CASRLLAEPAYEQYF,TGTGCCAGCAGACTACTAGCGGAGCCGGCCTACGAGCAGTACTTC
TRBD1,TRBV29-1,NA,TRBJ1-5,15,CSVAAGGAGNQPQHF,TGCAGCGTTGCGGCAGGGGGAGCTGGGAATCAGCCCCAGCATTTT
TRBD1,TRBV2,NA,TRBJ1-2,16,CASSVGAAGGNYGYTF,TGTGCCAGCAGTGTGGGCGCGGCAGGGGGCAACTATGGCTACACCTTC
NA,TRBV10-3,NA,TRBJ2-3,15,CAISESEQGTDTQYF,TGTGCCATCAGTGAGTCCGAACAGGGCACAGATACGCAGTATTTT
NA,TRBV5-6,NA,TRBJ2-7,14,CASSFESGLYEQYF,TGTGCCAGCAGCTTTGAGTCAGGGCTCTACGAGCAGTACTTC
NA,TRBV6-5,NA,TRBJ1-2,14,CASSYSTGGRGYTF,TGTGCCAGCAGTTACTCGACAGGAGGTCGTGGCTACACCTTC
NA,TRBV10-1,NA,TRBJ2-3,19,CASSGFTGRGRPESDTQYF,TGCGCCAGCAGTGGGTTCACAGGGAGAGGACGACCTGAATCAGATACGCAGTATTTT
TRBD2,TRBV7-9,NA,TRBJ2-7,17,CASSPGLVGGFGYEQYF,TGTGCCAGCAGCCCAGGACTAGTCGGAGGCTTCGGGTACGAGCAGTACTTC
TRBD2,TRBV25-1,NA,TRBJ2-2,15,CASSDSGRHTGELFF,TGTGCCAGCAGTGATTCCGGGAGGCACACCGGGGAGCTGTTTTTT
NA,TRBV30,NA,TRBJ2-7,14,CAWSVWGGSYEQYF,TGTGCCTGGAGTGTCTGGGGAGGCTCCTACGAGCAGTACTTC
NA,TRBV27,NA,TRBJ1-1,14,CASSFQGFGTEAFF,TGTGCCAGCAGTTTTCAGGGGTTTGGCACTGAAGCTTTCTTT
NA,TRBV6-1,NA,TRBJ2-2,16,CASSERTTVTSGELFF,TGTGCCAGCAGTGAACGGACGACAGTAACTTCCGGGGAGCTGTTTTTT
TRBD2,TRBV7-2,once,TRBJ2-1,17,CASSTEGTSGSVYEQFF,TGTGCCAGCAGCACCGAGGGGACTAGCGGGAGTGTCTATGAGCAGTTCTTC
NA,TRBV7-2,NA,TRBJ2-1,16,CASSLIAESSYNEQFF,TGTGCCAGCTCGCTTATAGCGGAAAGCTCCTACAATGAGCAGTTCTTC
TRBD2,TRBV5-6,NA,TRBJ2-1,14,CASSLPLAGNEQFF,TGTGCCAGCAGCTTACCGCTAGCGGGCAATGAGCAGTTCTTC
NA,TRBV5-1,NA,TRBJ2-1,14,CASSFRQGRDEQFF,TGCGCCAGCAGCTTTCGGCAGGGTCGGGATGAGCAGTTCTTC
NA,TRBV19,NA,TRBJ1-1,14,CASSMAPMNTEAFF,TGTGCCAGTAGTATGGCACCAATGAACACTGAAGCTTTCTTT
NA,TRBV18,NA,TRBJ2-6,15,CASSPPNSGANVLTF,TGTGCCAGCTCACCACCCAACTCTGGGGCCAACGTCCTGACTTTC
TRBD1,TRBV29-1,NA,TRBJ1-2,13,CSVGGTALYGYTF,TGCAGCGTTGGCGGGACAGCTTTATACGGCTACACCTTC
TRBD1,TRBV29-1,NA,TRBJ2-7,13,CSVVGQGLYEQYF,TGCAGCGTGGTGGGACAGGGCCTCTACGAGCAGTACTTC
TRBD1,TRBV28,NA,TRBJ2-7,14,CASRVDRAYYEQYF,TGTGCCAGCAGGGTGGACAGGGCTTACTACGAGCAGTACTTC
NA,TRBV5-4,few,TRBJ2-3,15,CASSPEGRRTDTQYF,TGTGCCAGCAGCCCGGAGGGCCGCCGCACAGATACGCAGTATTTT
TRBD2,TRBV6-5,NA,TRBJ2-7,15,CASSYYAGGLVEQYF,TGTGCCAGCAGTTATTATGCGGGAGGTCTAGTCGAGCAGTACTTC
TRBD2,TRBV9,NA,TRBJ2-1,15,CASSVGGEGLNEQFF,TGTGCCAGCAGCGTAGGAGGGGAGGGCCTCAATGAGCAGTTCTTC
NA,TRBV5-6,few,TRBJ1-5,14,CASSLSGLGQPQHF,TGTGCCAGCAGCTTGTCAGGGTTGGGACAGCCCCAGCATTTT
TRBD1,TRBV7-9,NA,TRBJ2-7,16,CASSLLGGQGTHEQYF,TGTGCCAGCAGCTTACTTGGGGGACAGGGGACCCACGAGCAGTACTTC
TRBD1,TRBV28,NA,TRBJ2-2,15,CASTRQGLNTGELFF,TGTGCCAGCACAAGACAGGGGTTGAACACCGGGGAGCTGTTTTTT
NA,TRBV2,NA,TRBJ2-7,15,CASSVVTGNPYEQYF,TGTGCCAGCAGTGTTGTGACGGGGAACCCCTACGAGCAGTACTTC
NA,TRBV5-6,NA,TRBJ2-7,15,CASSLEAAGGYEQYF,TGTGCCAGCAGCTTGGAGGCGGCAGGGGGGTACGAGCAGTACTTC
TRBD2,TRBV7-2,NA,TRBJ2-3,16,CASRPGGTSMQDTQYF,TGTGCCAGCAGGCCAGGGGGGACTAGCATGCAAGATACGCAGTATTTT
TRBD1,TRBV27,NA,TRBJ2-7,14,CASSFSTGGYEQYF,TGTGCCAGCAGTTTCAGTACAGGGGGCTACGAGCAGTACTTC
NA,TRBV7-9,NA,TRBJ2-1,15,CASSQTGPRYNEQFF,TGTGCCAGCAGCCAAACAGGGCCCCGATACAATGAGCAGTTCTTC
NA,TRBV29-1,NA,TRBJ2-7,13,CSVPFGENYEQYF,TGCAGCGTTCCCTTCGGGGAGAACTACGAGCAGTACTTC
TRBD2,TRBV7-9,once,TRBJ2-2,16,CASSLLSGRRTGELFF,TGTGCCAGCAGCTTACTTAGCGGGAGGAGAACCGGGGAGCTGTTTTTT
TRBD2,TRBV30,NA,TRBJ2-7,15,CASHEERGPTYEQYF,TGTGCCTCCCACGAGGAGCGGGGGCCAACCTACGAGCAGTACTTC
TRBD2,TRBV30,NA,TRBJ2-1,12,CAWNAGGNEQFF,TGTGCCTGGAATGCGGGGGGCAATGAGCAGTTCTTC
TRBD1,TRBV27,NA,TRBJ1-1,14,CASSLTGANTEAFF,TGTGCCAGCAGTTTGACAGGGGCGAACACTGAAGCTTTCTTT
NA,TRBV28,NA,TRBJ1-6,16,CASSDSYTNYNSPLHF,TGTGCCAGCAGTGACAGCTACACCAACTATAATTCACCCCTCCACTTT
NA,TRBV5-1,NA,TRBJ2-5,12,CASSWQVGEQYF,TGCGCCAGCAGCTGGCAAGTGGGAGAGCAGTACTTC